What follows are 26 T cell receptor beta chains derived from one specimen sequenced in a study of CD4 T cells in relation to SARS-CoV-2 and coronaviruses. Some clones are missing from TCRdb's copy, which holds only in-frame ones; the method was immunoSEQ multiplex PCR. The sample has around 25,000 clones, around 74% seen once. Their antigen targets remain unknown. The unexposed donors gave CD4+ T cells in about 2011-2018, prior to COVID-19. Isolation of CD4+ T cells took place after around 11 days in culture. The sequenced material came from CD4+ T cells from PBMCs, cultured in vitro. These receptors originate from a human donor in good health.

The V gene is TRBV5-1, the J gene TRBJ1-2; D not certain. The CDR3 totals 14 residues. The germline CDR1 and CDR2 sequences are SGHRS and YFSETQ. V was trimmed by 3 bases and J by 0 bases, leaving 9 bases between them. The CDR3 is CASSSEGTNYGYTF. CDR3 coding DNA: TGCGCCAGCAGCTCCGAGGGTACTAACTATGGCTACACCTTC.

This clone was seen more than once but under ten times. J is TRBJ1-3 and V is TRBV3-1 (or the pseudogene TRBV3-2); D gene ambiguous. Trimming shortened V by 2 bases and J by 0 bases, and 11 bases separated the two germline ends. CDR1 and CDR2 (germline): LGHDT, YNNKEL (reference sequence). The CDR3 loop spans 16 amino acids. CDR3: CASSQTAASSGNTIYF. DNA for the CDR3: TGTGCCAGCAGCCAAACAGCAGCGAGCTCTGGAAACACCATATATTTT.

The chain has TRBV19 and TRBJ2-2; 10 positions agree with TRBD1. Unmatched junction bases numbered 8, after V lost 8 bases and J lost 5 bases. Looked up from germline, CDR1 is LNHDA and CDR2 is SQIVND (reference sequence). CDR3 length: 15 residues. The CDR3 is CASPPPGQGTGELFF. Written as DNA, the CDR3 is TGTGCCAGTCCGCCCCCGGGACAGGGGACCGGGGAGCTGTTTTTT.

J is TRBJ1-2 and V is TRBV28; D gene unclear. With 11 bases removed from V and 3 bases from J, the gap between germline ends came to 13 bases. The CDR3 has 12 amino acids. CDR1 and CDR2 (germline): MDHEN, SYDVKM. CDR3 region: CAVPGSDYGYTF. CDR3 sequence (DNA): TGTGCCGTACCGGGGTCGGACTATGGCTACACCTTC.

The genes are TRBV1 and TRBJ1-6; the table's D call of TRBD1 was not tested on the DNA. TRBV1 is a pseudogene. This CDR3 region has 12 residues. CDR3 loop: CTSSQDQAPLHF. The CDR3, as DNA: TGCACCAGCAGCCAAGATCAGGCACCCCTCCACTTT.

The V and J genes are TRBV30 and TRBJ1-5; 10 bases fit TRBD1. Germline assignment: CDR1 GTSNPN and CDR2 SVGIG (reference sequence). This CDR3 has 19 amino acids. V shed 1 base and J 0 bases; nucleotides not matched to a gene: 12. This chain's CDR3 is CAWSDGDRGLGDSNQPQHF. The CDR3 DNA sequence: TGTGCCTGGAGTGATGGAGACAGGGGGCTAGGAGATAGCAATCAGCCCCAGCATTTT.

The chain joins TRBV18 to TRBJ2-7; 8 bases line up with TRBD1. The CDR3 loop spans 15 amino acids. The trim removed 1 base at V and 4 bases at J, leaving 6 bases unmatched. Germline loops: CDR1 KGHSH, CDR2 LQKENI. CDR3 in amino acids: CASSPQGTGNYEQYF. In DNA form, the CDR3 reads TGTGCCAGCTCACCACAAGGGACAGGAAATTACGAGCAGTACTTC.

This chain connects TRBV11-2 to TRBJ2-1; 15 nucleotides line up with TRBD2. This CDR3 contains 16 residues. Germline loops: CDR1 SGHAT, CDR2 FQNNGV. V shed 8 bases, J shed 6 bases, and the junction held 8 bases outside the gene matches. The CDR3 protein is CASQIPGLAGGNEQFF. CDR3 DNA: TGTGCCAGCCAAATACCGGGACTAGCGGGAGGCAATGAGCAGTTCTTC.

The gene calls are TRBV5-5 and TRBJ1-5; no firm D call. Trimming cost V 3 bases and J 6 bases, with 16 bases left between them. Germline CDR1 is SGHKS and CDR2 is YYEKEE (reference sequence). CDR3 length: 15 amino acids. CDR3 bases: TGTGCCAGCAGCTCCGAGGGCATCGGTGGTCAGCCCCAGCATTTT. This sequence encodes CASSSEGIGGQPQHF.

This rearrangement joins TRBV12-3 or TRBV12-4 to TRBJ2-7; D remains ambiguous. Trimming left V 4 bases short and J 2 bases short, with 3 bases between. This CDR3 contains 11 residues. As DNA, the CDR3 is TGTGCCAGCAGTTCCGCCTACGAGCAGTACTTC. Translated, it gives CASSSAYEQYF.

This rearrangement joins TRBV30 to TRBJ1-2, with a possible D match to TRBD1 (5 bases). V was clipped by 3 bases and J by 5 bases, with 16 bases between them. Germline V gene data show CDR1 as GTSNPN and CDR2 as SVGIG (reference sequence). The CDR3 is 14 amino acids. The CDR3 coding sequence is TGTGCCTGGAGACCCGGTGGGGGTGGATATGGCTACACCTTC. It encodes CAWRPGGGGYGYTF.

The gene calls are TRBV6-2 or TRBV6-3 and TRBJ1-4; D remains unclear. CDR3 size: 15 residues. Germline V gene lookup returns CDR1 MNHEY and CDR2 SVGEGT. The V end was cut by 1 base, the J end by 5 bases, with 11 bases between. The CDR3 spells CASSYFGKMNEKLFF. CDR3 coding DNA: TGTGCCAGCAGTTACTTTGGAAAAATGAATGAAAAACTGTTTTTT.

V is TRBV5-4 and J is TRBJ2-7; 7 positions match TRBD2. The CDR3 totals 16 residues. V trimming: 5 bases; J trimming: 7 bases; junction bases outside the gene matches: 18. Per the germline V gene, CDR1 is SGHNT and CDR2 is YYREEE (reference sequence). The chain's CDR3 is CASRGGSAGLEKEQYF. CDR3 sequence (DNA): TGTGCCAGCAGGGGGGGGAGTGCAGGACTAGAAAAAGAGCAGTACTTC.

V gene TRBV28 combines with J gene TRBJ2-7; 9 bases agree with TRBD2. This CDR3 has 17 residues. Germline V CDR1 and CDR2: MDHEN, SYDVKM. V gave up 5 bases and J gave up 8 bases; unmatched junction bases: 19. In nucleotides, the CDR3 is TGTGCCAGCAGTGGGCAAGGCGGGAGGGCCAGGGGTTGGCAGCAGTACTTC. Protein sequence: CASSGQGGRARGWQQYF.

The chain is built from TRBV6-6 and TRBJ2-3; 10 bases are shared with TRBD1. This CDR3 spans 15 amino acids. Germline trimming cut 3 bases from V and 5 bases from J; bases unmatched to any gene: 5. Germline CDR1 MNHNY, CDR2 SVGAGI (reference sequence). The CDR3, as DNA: TGTGCCAGCAGTTATGACAGGGGGCCTAGAGATACGCAGTATTTT. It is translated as CASSYDRGPRDTQYF.

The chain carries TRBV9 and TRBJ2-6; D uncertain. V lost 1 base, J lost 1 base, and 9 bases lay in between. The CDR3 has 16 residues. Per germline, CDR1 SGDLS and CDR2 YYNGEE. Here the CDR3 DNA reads TGTGCCAGCAGCGTACTCTCAAGTTCTGGGGCCAACGTCCTGACTTTC. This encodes CASSVLSSSGANVLTF.

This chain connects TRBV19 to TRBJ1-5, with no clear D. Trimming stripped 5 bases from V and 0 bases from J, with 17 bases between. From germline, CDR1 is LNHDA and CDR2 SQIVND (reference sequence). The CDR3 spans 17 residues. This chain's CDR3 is CASSRSNAGISNQPQHF. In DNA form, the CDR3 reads TGTGCCAGTAGTCGATCAAATGCCGGGATTAGCAATCAGCCCCAGCATTTT.

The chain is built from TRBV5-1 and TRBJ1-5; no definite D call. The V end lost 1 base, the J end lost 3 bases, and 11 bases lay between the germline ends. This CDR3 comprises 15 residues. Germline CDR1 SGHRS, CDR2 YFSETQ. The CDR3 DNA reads TGCGCCAGCAGCTTGCACGGGGAGACCAATCAGCCCCAGCATTTT. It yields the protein CASSLHGETNQPQHF.

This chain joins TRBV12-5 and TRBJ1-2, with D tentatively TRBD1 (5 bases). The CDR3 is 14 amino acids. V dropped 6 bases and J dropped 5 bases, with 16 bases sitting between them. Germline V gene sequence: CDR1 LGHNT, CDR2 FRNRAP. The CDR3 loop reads CASGASLGGYGYTF. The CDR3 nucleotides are TGTGCTAGTGGGGCCTCGTTGGGGGGTTATGGCTACACCTTC.

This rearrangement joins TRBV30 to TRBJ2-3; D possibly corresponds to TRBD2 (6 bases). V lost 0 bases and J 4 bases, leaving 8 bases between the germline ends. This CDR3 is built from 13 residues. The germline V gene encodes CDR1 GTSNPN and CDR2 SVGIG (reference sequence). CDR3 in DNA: TGTGCCTGGAGTGTCGGGAGCCCAGATACGCAGTATTTT. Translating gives CAWSVGSPDTQYF.

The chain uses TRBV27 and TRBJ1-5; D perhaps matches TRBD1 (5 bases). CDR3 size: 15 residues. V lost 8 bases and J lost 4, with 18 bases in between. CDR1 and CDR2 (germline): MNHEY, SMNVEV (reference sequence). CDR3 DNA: TGTGCCAGCGGCCTGGGGGGAATGGGGAATCAGCCCCAGCATTTT. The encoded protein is CASGLGGMGNQPQHF.

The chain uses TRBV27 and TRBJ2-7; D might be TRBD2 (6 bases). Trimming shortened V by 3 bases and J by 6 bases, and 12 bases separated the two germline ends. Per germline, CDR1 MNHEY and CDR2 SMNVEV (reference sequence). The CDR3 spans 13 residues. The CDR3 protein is CASSLGLPGEQYF. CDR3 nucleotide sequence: TGTGCCAGCAGTTTGGGACTCCCTGGCGAGCAGTACTTC.

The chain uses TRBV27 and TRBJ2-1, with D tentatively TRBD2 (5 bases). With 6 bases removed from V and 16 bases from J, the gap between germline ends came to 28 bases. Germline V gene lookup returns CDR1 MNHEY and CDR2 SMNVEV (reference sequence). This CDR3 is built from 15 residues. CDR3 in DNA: TGTGCCAGCAGCTATATATATGGGAGTATGGCACGCGTCTTCTTC. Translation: CASSYIYGSMARVFF.

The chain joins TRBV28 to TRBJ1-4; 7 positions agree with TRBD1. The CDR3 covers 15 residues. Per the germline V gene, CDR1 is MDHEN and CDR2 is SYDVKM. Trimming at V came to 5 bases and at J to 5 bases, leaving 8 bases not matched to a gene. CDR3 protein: CASSHDREINEKLFF. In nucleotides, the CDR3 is TGTGCCAGCAGTCACGACAGGGAAATAAATGAAAAACTGTTTTTT.

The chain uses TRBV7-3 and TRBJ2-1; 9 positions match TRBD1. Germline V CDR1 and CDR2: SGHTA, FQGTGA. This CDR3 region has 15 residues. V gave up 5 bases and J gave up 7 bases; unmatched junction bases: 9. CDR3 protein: CASSGQGQGANEQFF. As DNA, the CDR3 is TGTGCCAGCAGCGGACAGGGACAGGGTGCGAATGAGCAGTTCTTC.

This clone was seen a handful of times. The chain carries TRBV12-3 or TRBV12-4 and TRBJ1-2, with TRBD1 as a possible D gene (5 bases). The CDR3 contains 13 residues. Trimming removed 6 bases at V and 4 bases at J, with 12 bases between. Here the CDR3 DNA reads TGTGCCAGCAGCCGGGACCGCAGCTATGGCTACACCTTC. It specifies CASSRDRSYGYTF.